The 10 T cell receptor beta chains presented below share a single source sample, sequenced in a study of cytotoxic CD8 clonotypes in ibrutinib-treated CLL. Clones were read by immunoSEQ multiplex PCR, and TCRdb kept only the in-frame ones, dropping some. The sample contains roughly 180,000 clones, roughly 80% of which appear only once. The sample in question was PBMCs, obtained after 24 months of ibrutinib treatment. These receptor sequences come from a human donor with chronic lymphocytic leukemia.

This rearrangement joins TRBV5-6 to TRBJ1-1; 9 nucleotides align to TRBD1. The CDR3 is made up of 16 amino acids. Per germline, CDR1 SGHDT and CDR2 YYEEEE. V lost 4 bases and J lost 6; bases outside the gene matches: 13. DNA of the CDR3: TGTGCCAGCAGCCTGTGGGACAGGGTTTTTTTGGCTGAAGCTTTCTTT. Its translation: CASSLWDRVFLAEAFF. Filled out from reference TRBV5-6 and TRBJ1-1, the complete variable domain reads DAGVTQSPTHLIKTRGQQVTLRCSPKSGHDTVSWYQQALGQGPQFIFQYYEEEERQRGNFPDRFSGHQFPNYSSELNVNALLLGDSALYLCASSLWDRVFLAEAFFGQGTRLTVV.

The chain has TRBV29-1 and TRBJ2-5, with D perhaps assigned TRBD1 or TRBD2 (5 bases each). Germline V gene data show CDR1 as SQVTM and CDR2 as ANQGSEA. The V end lost 7 bases, the J end lost 4 bases, and 13 bases lay between the germline ends. The CDR3 totals 12 residues. CDR3 region: CSADYGGETQYF. CDR3 nucleotide sequence: TGCAGCGCAGATTATGGGGGAGAGACCCAGTACTTC.

The J gene is TRBJ2-3, the V gene TRBV30; 8 bases fit TRBD1. Germline CDR1 GTSNPN, CDR2 SVGIG (reference sequence). V dropped 0 bases and J dropped 1; count of bases not matched to a gene: 6. The CDR3 has 16 amino acids. This CDR3 is CAWSVWTGLGTDTQYF. DNA for the CDR3: TGTGCCTGGAGTGTATGGACAGGGCTTGGCACAGATACGCAGTATTTT.

The chain joins TRBV28 to TRBJ2-7, with 9 bases fitting TRBD1. The CDR3 is made up of 19 amino acids. Per germline, CDR1 MDHEN and CDR2 SYDVKM. Trimming at V came to 2 bases and at J to 3 bases, leaving 17 bases not matched to a gene. The CDR3 bases are TGTGCCAGCAGTTTACCCCGGGACAGGGTACCCGTTAGGGTCTACGAGCAGTACTTC. It encodes CASSLPRDRVPVRVYEQYF.

This clone was seen many times. The chain carries TRBV7-3 and TRBJ1-1; TRBD1 matches at 7 bases. The CDR3 has 14 residues. CDR1 and CDR2 (germline): SGHTA, FQGTGA. Germline trimming cut 2 bases from V and 0 bases from J; bases unmatched to any gene: 0. The CDR3 region has the DNA TGTGCCAGCAGCTTAGACAGGGTGAACACTGAAGCTTTCTTT. Translation: CASSLDRVNTEAFF. Looking up the rest from reference TRBV7-3 and TRBJ1-1 gives the full variable domain: GAGVSQTPSNKVTEKGKYVELRCDPISGHTALYWYRQSLGQGPEFLIYFQGTGAADDSGLPNDRFFAVRPEGSVSTLKIQRTERGDSAVYLCASSLDRVNTEAFFGQGTRLTVV.

This rearrangement joins TRBV6-1 to TRBJ1-4, with D perhaps matching TRBD1 (5 bases). Germline V gene lookup returns CDR1 MNHNS and CDR2 SASEGT. Trimming cost V 1 base and J 13 bases, with 22 bases left between them. CDR3 length: 16 amino acids. CDR3 DNA: TGTGCCAGCAGTGAAGAGGGAGCACATCCCCGGGGCGGACTGTTTTTT. Translating gives CASSEEGAHPRGGLFF.

The chain combines TRBV27 with TRBJ1-1, with 7 bases lining up with TRBD1. J lost 11 bases, V lost 2 bases, and 8 bases had no gene match. The CDR3 length is 13 residues. In germline, CDR1 is MNHEY, CDR2 SMNVEV (reference sequence). CDR3 amino acids: CASSLRGGARAFF. As DNA, the CDR3 is TGTGCCAGCAGTTTAAGAGGGGGCGCAAGGGCTTTCTTT.

V gene TRBV7-9 combines with J gene TRBJ2-5; 7 bases map to TRBD1. Germline trimming cut 5 bases from V and 4 bases from J; bases unmatched to any gene: 10. Germline-derived CDR1 and CDR2 are SEHNR and FQNEAQ (reference sequence). The CDR3 is made up of 15 amino acids. The CDR3 DNA is TGTGCCAGCAGCCAAGGTGGGACAGCCAGAGAGACCCAGTACTTC. It encodes CASSQGGTARETQYF.

The chain uses TRBV27 and TRBJ1-6; D gene uncertain. This CDR3 is 15 amino acids long. The ends were cut back, 6 bases at V and 5 bases at J, with 14 bases in the middle. CDR1 is MNHEY and CDR2 is SMNVEV in the germline V gene (reference sequence). CDR3 residues: CASSSQPGHNSPLHF. The CDR3 bases are TGTGCCAGCAGCTCCCAACCGGGTCATAATTCACCCCTCCACTTT.

This chain connects TRBV7-2 to TRBJ2-7; 7 nucleotides match TRBD2. V shed 2 bases and J 4 bases; nucleotides not matched to a gene: 5. This CDR3 has 14 residues. Germline values: CDR1 SGHTA, CDR2 FQGNSA. CDR3: CASSLSGTIYEQYF. The CDR3 DNA reads as TGTGCCAGCAGCTTAAGCGGGACTATTTACGAGCAGTACTTC.